The clone carrying this TCR beta chain was counted only a few times. Its antigen is undetermined. This specimen belongs to a study of CD4 T cells in relation to SARS-CoV-2 and coronaviruses. Regarding the study as a whole: Monoreactive clones expanded significantly more to SARS-CoV-2 than crossreactive clones did.

Repertoires were generated with immunoSEQ multiplex PCR, while TCRdb's copy carries only in-frame clones and drops some. This sample has about 14,000 clones; over 60% occur once, and the top ten carry 20% to 30%. The CDR3 is made up of 13 amino acids. Deletions cut 4 bases from V and 3 bases from J, with 10 bases between. Germline V CDR1 and CDR2: GTSNPN, SVGIG (reference sequence). CD4+ T cells from unexposed donors were obtained before the COVID-19 pandemic (2011-2018). Isolation of CD4+ T cells took place after around eleven days in culture. Cells permitting, SARS-CoV-2 S/N and four cold-coronavirus spikes were tested on unexposed-donor CD4+ T cells.

The origin of this receptor is a human donor in good health. The rearrangement links TRBV30 to TRBJ1-5, with D hard to call. Sequenced input: CD4+ T cells from PBMCs, cultured in vitro. Written as DNA, the CDR3 is TGTGCCTGGAATTCGGACCCCAATCAGCCCCAGCATTTT. Amino acid sequence: CAWNSDPNQPQHF.